The 8 T cell receptor beta chains given below trace back to one sample, sequenced in a study of blood T cell repertoires in COVID-19. Generated by immunoSEQ multiplex PCR, the TCRdb table keeps only in-frame clones and is missing some. This table holds 100,000 or so clones, roughly 80% found once. Sequenced material: peripheral blood. The receptor set was obtained from a man in his 70s with active or convalescent COVID-19.

This clone has more than one count but fewer than ten. The V call is TRBV28, the J call TRBJ2-3, with 7 positions matching TRBD1. Per germline, CDR1 MDHEN and CDR2 SYDVKM. The V segment lost 6 bases and the J segment 2 bases; nucleotides outside the gene matches: 8. CDR3 length: 15 residues. CDR3 sequence reads: CASRTRQGSTDTQYF. CDR3 nucleotides: TGTGCCAGCAGAACCCGACAGGGATCCACAGATACGCAGTATTTT.

This clone was recorded a few times. The genes are TRBV4-1 and TRBJ1-1; D perhaps matches TRBD1 (6 bases). V was cut by 5 bases and J by 2 bases, with 12 bases left in between. Germline V gives CDR1 MGHRA, CDR2 YSYEKL. The CDR3 is 14 amino acids. The chain's CDR3 is CASSGRTVNTEAFF. CDR3 DNA: TGCGCCAGCAGCGGTAGGACAGTAAACACTGAAGCTTTCTTT.

The chain carries TRBV29-1 and TRBJ1-1; 10 nucleotides agree with TRBD1. V lost 6 bases, J lost 10 bases, and 5 bases stayed unmatched. The germline V gene has CDR1 SQVTM and CDR2 ANQGSEA. The CDR3 loop spans 11 amino acids. For the CDR3, the DNA is TGCAGCGTAGGACAGGGGGGAAGAGCTTTCTTT. Protein sequence: CSVGQGGRAFF.

The chain has TRBV21-1 and TRBJ2-5; TRBD2 reflects the table's D call only, with no check against the DNA. TRBV21-1 is a recognized pseudogene. This CDR3 contains 14 residues. Here the CDR3 reads CASSKSKREETQYF. CDR3 sequence (DNA): TGTGCCAGCAGCAAAAGTAAGCGGGAAGAGACCCAGTACTTC.

This clone was counted a few times. V is TRBV28 and J is TRBJ1-2; TRBD1 aligns across 7 bases. CDR3 length: 16 residues. J lost 5 bases, V lost 1 base, and 10 bases had no gene match. CDR1 and CDR2 from the germline V gene are MDHEN and SYDVKM. The CDR3 bases are TGTGCCAGCAGTTTATTCGGAGGGGGCGGATTATATGGCTACACCTTC. Its translation is CASSLFGGGGLYGYTF.

The chain links TRBV6-5 to TRBJ1-1; no definite D call. The CDR3 is made up of 12 amino acids. Germline-derived CDR1 and CDR2 are MNHEY and SVGAGI. V lost 6 bases and J lost 2, with 7 bases in between. The DNA for the CDR3 is TGTGCCAGCAGACGGAGAAACACTGAAGCTTTCTTT. Its protein is CASRRRNTEAFF.

The V gene is TRBV9, the J gene TRBJ1-6; 8 bases fit TRBD1. The CDR3 is 17 amino acids. The V gene end was trimmed by 2 bases and the J gene end by 11 bases; junction bases not matched to a gene: 15. Germline V gene data show CDR1 as SGDLS and CDR2 as YYNGEE. For the CDR3, the DNA is TGTGCCAGCAGCGTGCACGCCCACACAGGGGGATTGACACCCCTCCACTTT. It codes for CASSVHAHTGGLTPLHF.

V is TRBV5-1 and J is TRBJ2-3, with D perhaps TRBD2 (6 bases). There are 12 residues in the CDR3. The ends were cut back, 7 bases at V and 2 bases at J, with 8 bases in the middle. The V gene's germline CDR1 is SGHRS and CDR2 YFSETQ. CDR3 in amino acids: CASGDFTDTQYF. CDR3 sequence (DNA): TGCGCCAGCGGGGACTTCACAGATACGCAGTATTTT.